Reported below is one T cell receptor beta chain. Its specificity is unknown. Combining a sample-barcoded 5' primer with a J-beta primer mix, a second PCR ran for roughly 7 to 12 cycles. Each cDNA molecule was tagged by a template-switch adaptor with 12 random nucleotides. Each CDR3 protein gets one entry after TCRdb re-called the 5' RACE reads with MiXCR. The sample contains 650,000 to 800,000 distinct CDR3 sequences, roughly 44% of which appear only once. These data come from a study of blood T cells in healthy people across ages. Study results and limitations: The long-lived group displayed more naive CD4+ cells, plus higher diversity, than the aged donors did. A roughly linear fall in TCR beta diversity per million T cells was seen with increasing age.

The germline V gene has CDR1 SNHLY and CDR2 FYNNEI. The CDR3 loop spans 14 amino acids. The trim removed 7 bases at V and 5 bases at J, leaving 9 bases unmatched. Extraction of total RNA produced a minimum of 5.5 micrograms from each sample. The clonotype originates from a man in his fifties or sixties in good health. The sequenced sample consisted of blood. J is TRBJ2-5 and V is TRBV2, with TRBD1 matching 8 bases. CDR3 bases: TGTGCCAGCATGGGACAGGCTAAGGGGGAGACCCAGTACTTC. It specifies CASMGQAKGETQYF.